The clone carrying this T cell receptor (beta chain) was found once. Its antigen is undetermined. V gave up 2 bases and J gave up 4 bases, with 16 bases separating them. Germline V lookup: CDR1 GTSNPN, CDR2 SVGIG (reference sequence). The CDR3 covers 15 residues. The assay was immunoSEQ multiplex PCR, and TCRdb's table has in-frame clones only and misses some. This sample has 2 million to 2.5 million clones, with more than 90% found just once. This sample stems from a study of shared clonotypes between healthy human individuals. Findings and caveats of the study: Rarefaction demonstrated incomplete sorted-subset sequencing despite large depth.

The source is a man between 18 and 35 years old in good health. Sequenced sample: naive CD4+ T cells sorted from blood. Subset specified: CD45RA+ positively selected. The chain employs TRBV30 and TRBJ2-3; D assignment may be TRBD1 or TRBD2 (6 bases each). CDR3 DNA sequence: TGTGCCTGGAGTCGAACTTGGGGGGCCGCAGATACGCAGTATTTT. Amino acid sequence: CAWSRTWGAADTQYF.